These 21 T cell receptor beta chains were all obtained from the same sample, sequenced in a study of shared clonotypes between healthy human individuals. Assay: immunoSEQ multiplex PCR; the TCRdb copy retains only in-frame clones and omits some. The sample lists nearly 750,000 clones; 72% were seen once. The sample taken for sequencing was memory CD4+ T cells sorted from blood. The subset denotes: CD45RA-negative fraction. These receptors were obtained from a woman aged 30 to 39 in good health.

The chain employs TRBV19 and TRBJ1-5; 10 positions agree with TRBD1. J was trimmed by 6 bases and V by 5 bases; bases with no gene match: 4. The CDR3 runs 14 residues. Germline CDR1 and CDR2: LNHDA and SQIVND (reference sequence). Written as DNA, the CDR3 is TGTGCCAGTAGTCCCGACAGGGGGCCTCAGCCCCAGCATTTT. Translated, it gives CASSPDRGPQPQHF.

This clone was counted between two and nine times. Written as DNA, the CDR3 is TGTGCCAGCAGGACACTTGCCAATCAGCCCCAGCATTTT. Translating gives CASRTLANQPQHF. V usage is TRBV28 and J usage is TRBJ1-5, with D unclear. This CDR3 spans 13 amino acids. Germline values: CDR1 MDHEN, CDR2 SYDVKM. V was clipped by 6 bases and J by 3 bases, with 9 bases between them.

The chain recombines TRBV10-3 with TRBJ2-3; the D is unclear. CDR1 is ENHRY, CDR2 SYGVKD, per germline. The CDR3 spans 12 residues. Deletions cut 6 bases from V and 5 bases from J, with 9 bases between. This CDR3 is CAISAWGDTQYF. CDR3 in DNA: TGTGCCATCAGCGCGTGGGGAGATACGCAGTATTTT.

This sequence joins TRBV5-4 and TRBJ2-5; TRBD2 matches at 7 bases. CDR3 length equals 16 residues. The trim removed 4 bases at V and 2 bases at J, leaving 11 bases unmatched. The V gene's germline CDR1 is SGHNT and CDR2 YYREEE (reference sequence). The CDR3 DNA is TGTGCCAGCAGCCCTAAGCGGGAAGCTTGGCAAGAGACCCAGTACTTC. Translating gives CASSPKREAWQETQYF.

V and J are TRBV4-2 and TRBJ2-1, with D perhaps matching TRBD1 (5 bases). Germline V gene data show CDR1 as LGHNA and CDR2 as YNFKEQ. CDR3 length: 16 amino acids. Trimming removed 0 bases from V and 0 bases from J, with 9 bases in between. The CDR3: CASSQDRGSSYNEQFF. The CDR3 nucleotides read TGTGCCAGCAGCCAAGATAGGGGAAGCTCCTACAATGAGCAGTTCTTC.

This sequence joins TRBV10-2 and TRBJ2-1; TRBD2 is a possible D gene (5 bases). The germline V and J ends were trimmed by 2 bases and 2 bases, with 7 bases remaining between them. The CDR3 is made up of 14 amino acids. Per germline, CDR1 WSHSY and CDR2 SAAADI. The CDR3 is CASSETRAYNEQFF. The CDR3 DNA is TGCGCCAGCAGTGAGACTAGGGCCTACAATGAGCAGTTCTTC.

The CDR3 DNA is TGTGCCAGCAGCTCGAGGACAGGGGGCTACGAGCAGTACTTC. Translation gives CASSSRTGGYEQYF. The V gene is TRBV7-8, the J gene TRBJ2-5, with TRBD1 matching over 10 bases. The J call may be mistaken, given a closer DNA end match to TRBJ2-7. Germline V gene lookup returns CDR1 SGHVS and CDR2 FQNEAQ. This CDR3 spans 14 amino acids.

This clone was counted a single time. The chain couples TRBV5-6 to TRBJ2-5; D is possibly TRBD2 (5 bases). The CDR3 spans 15 residues. Deletions cut 1 base from V and 5 bases from J, with 15 bases between. Germline V gene data show CDR1 as SGHDT and CDR2 as YYEEEE. The CDR3, as DNA: TGTGCCAGCAGCTTGTTTTCCACCCGAGGGGAGACCCAGTACTTC. Its translation: CASSLFSTRGETQYF.

The table lists this clone with a few counts. The J gene is TRBJ1-1, the V gene TRBV9; D perhaps matches TRBD1 (5 bases). The CDR3 spans 12 residues. Germline lookup yields CDR1 SGDLS and CDR2 YYNGEE. Trimming took 4 bases from V and 8 from J, leaving 12 bases between them. The CDR3 DNA follows: TGTGCCAGCAGCCCCAGGGACGGAGAAGCTTTCTTT. Translated, it gives CASSPRDGEAFF. The full variable domain, its missing parts supplied by reference TRBV9 and TRBJ1-1, is DSGVTQTPKHLITATGQRVTLRCSPRSGDLSVYWYQQSLDQGLQFLIQYYNGEERAKGNILERFSAQQFPDLHSELNLSSLELGDSALYFCASSPRDGEAFFGQGTRLTVV.

V gene TRBV19 combines with J gene TRBJ1-1; 10 positions match TRBD1. CDR1 LNHDA and CDR2 SQIVND come from the germline V gene (reference sequence). With 0 bases clipped from V and 5 bases from J, the junction kept 3 bases outside the gene matches. This CDR3 contains 15 residues. CDR3 bases: TGTGCCAGTAGTATAGACGGGACAGGGGCAACTGAAGCTTTCTTT. Encoded protein: CASSIDGTGATEAFF.

This clone was seen more than once but under ten times. The CDR3 region is CASSSNSGTDTQYF. Here the CDR3 DNA reads TGTGCCAGCAGCTCAAATTCAGGCACAGATACGCAGTATTTT. The chain employs TRBV11-2 and TRBJ2-3; D is uncertain. Germline V gives CDR1 SGHAT, CDR2 FQNNGV. V was clipped by 4 bases and J by 1 base, with 9 bases between them. The CDR3 runs to 14 residues.

The rearrangement uses TRBV2 and TRBJ1-1; no reliable D call. CDR1 is SNHLY, CDR2 FYNNEI, per germline. Trimming cost V 8 bases and J 0 bases, with 13 bases left between them. This CDR3 region has 14 residues. The CDR3 loop is CASSVGNLNTEAFF. CDR3 nucleotides: TGTGCCAGCTCCGTTGGGAATTTGAACACTGAAGCTTTCTTT.

This clone has only a few counts. This sample also contains other DNA sequences that code for the same CDR3. The chain employs TRBV27 and TRBJ2-7; unclear D gene. The V and J ends lost 4 bases and 4 bases respectively, with 11 bases between them. The CDR3 is made up of 13 amino acids. Germline V gives CDR1 MNHEY, CDR2 SMNVEV (reference sequence). The CDR3 is CASSWVRGYEQYF. CDR3 DNA sequence: TGTGCCAGCAGTTGGGTGCGTGGGTACGAGCAGTACTTC.

This chain uses TRBV2 with TRBJ2-7, with TRBD2 identical over 13 bases. Germline CDR1 and CDR2: SNHLY and FYNNEI. The CDR3 consists of 19 residues. Germline trimming cut 7 bases from V and 1 base from J; bases unmatched to any gene: 16. As DNA, the CDR3 is TGTGCCAGCACGTATCTAAAGACTAGCGGGAGGCTTAATTCCTACGAGCAGTACTTC. Amino acid sequence: CASTYLKTSGRLNSYEQYF.

The chain has TRBV28 and TRBJ2-1; 9 positions agree with TRBD2. Germline CDR1 is MDHEN and CDR2 is SYDVKM. The CDR3 contains 16 residues. J lost 0 bases, V lost 6 bases, and 6 bases had no gene match. The CDR3 region is CASSPLAGSSYNEQFF. CDR3 sequence (DNA): TGTGCCAGCAGCCCCCTAGCGGGAAGCTCCTACAATGAGCAGTTCTTC.

In its sample, this clone was seen once. The rearrangement links TRBV6-5 to TRBJ2-1; a possible D gene is TRBD2 (6 bases). Germline V gene data show CDR1 as MNHEY and CDR2 as SVGAGI. The V end lost 6 bases, the J end lost 13 bases, and 16 bases lay between the germline ends. The CDR3 loop spans 12 amino acids. CDR3 DNA sequence: TGTGCCAGCAGGGGGCCGGGACTCGTACAGTTCTTC. Its protein is CASRGPGLVQFF.

The chain couples TRBV19 to TRBJ2-2; D gene uncertain. CDR3 length: 14 amino acids. Germline V gene lookup returns CDR1 LNHDA and CDR2 SQIVND (reference sequence). Trimming removed 0 bases from V and 7 bases from J, with 9 bases in between. CDR3 loop: CASSIDRMSGELFF. CDR3 nucleotides: TGTGCCAGTAGTATAGACCGAATGAGCGGGGAGCTGTTTTTT.

This clone was detected a few times. The chain combines TRBV5-6 with TRBJ2-7, with 9 bases identical to TRBD1. The CDR3 consists of 14 residues. After removal of 3 bases from V and 2 bases from J, the junction contained 3 bases not matched to a gene. Looked up from germline, CDR1 is SGHDT and CDR2 is YYEEEE. CDR3 residues: CASSYWDRAYEQYF. The CDR3 nucleotides read TGTGCCAGCAGCTACTGGGACAGGGCCTACGAGCAGTACTTC.

The V gene is TRBV6-4, the J gene TRBJ2-1; either TRBD1 or TRBD2 may fit D (6 bases each). Germline V gene lookup returns CDR1 MRHNA and CDR2 SNTAGT. This CDR3 spans 16 amino acids. V was trimmed by 2 bases and J by 4 bases, leaving 15 bases between them. CDR3 amino acids: CASSDTKAGHYNEQFF. CDR3 sequence (DNA): TGTGCCAGCAGTGACACGAAGGCGGGACATTACAATGAGCAGTTCTTC.

This chain connects TRBV11-3 to TRBJ2-1; 9 nucleotides line up with TRBD2. From germline, CDR1 is SGHNT and CDR2 YENEEA. The CDR3 runs to 14 residues. V lost 1 base, J lost 10 bases, and 5 bases stayed unmatched. CDR3 sequence: CASSLGGSGREQFF. DNA of the CDR3: TGTGCCAGCAGCTTAGGTGGTAGCGGGAGAGAGCAGTTCTTC. Full variable domain (rest looked up from reference TRBV11-3 and TRBJ2-1): EAGVVQSPRYKIIEKKQPVAFWCNPISGHNTLYWYLQNLGQGPELLIRYENEEAVDDSQLPKDRFSAERLKGVDSTLKIQPAELGDSAVYLCASSLGGSGREQFFGPGTRLTVL.

There are a few counts of this clone. This sequence joins TRBV5-4 and TRBJ2-4; 8 positions match TRBD1. Unmatched junction bases numbered 7, after V lost 3 bases and J lost 5 bases. Germline CDR1 is SGHNT and CDR2 is YYREEE (reference sequence). The length of the CDR3 is 15 residues. The CDR3 nucleotides are TGTGCCAGCAGCTCCTGGACAGGGACTGAAAACATTCAGTACTTC. Translation: CASSSWTGTENIQYF.